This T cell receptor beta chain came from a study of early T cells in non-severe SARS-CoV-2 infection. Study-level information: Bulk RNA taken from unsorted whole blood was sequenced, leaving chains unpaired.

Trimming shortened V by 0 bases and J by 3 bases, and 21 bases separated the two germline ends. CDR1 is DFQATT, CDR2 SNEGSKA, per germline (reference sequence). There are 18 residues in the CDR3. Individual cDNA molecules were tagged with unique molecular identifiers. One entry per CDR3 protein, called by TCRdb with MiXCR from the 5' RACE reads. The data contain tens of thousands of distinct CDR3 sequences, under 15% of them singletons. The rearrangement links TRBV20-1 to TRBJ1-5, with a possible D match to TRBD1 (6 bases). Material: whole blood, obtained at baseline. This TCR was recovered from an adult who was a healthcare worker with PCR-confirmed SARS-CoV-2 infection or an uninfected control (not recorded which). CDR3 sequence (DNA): TGCAGTGCTAGAGATCTGATTGGGACGGGACAAAACAATCAGCCCCAGCATTTT. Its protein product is CSARDLIGTGQNNQPQHF.